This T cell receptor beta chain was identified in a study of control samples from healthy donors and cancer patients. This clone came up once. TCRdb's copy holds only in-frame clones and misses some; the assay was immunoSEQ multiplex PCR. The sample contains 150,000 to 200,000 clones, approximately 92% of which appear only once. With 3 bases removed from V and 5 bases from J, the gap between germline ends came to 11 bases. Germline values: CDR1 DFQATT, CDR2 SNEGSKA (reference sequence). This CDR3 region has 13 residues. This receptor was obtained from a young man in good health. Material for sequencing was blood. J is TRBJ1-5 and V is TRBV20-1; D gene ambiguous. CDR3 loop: CSASTGWDQPQHF. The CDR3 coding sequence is TGCAGTGCTAGTACGGGGTGGGATCAGCCCCAGCATTTT.